This TCR beta chain came from a study of T cells in Graves' hyperthyroidism and ophthalmopathy. Patients were excluded because of uncontrolled infection, other autoimmune disease, pregnancy or lactation. This clonotype was seen ten or more times. The CDR3 runs 14 residues. Trimming stripped 11 bases from V and 1 base from J, with 17 bases between. CDR1 is SGHVT and CDR2 is SQSDAQ in the germline V gene. The CDR3 regions of TCR beta were amplified from RNA transcripts. Carried out on the TCR CDR3, a first-round RT-PCR used the HTBI primer set. TCRdb ran MiXCR on the multiplex PCR reads and lists one entry per CDR3 protein. In the table there are some 420,000 distinct CDR3 sequences, roughly 15% of which are singletons.

The rearrangement uses TRBV7-4 and TRBJ2-5; perhaps TRBD1 as D (6 bases). The receptor was isolated from a woman aged 18 to 35 with Graves' hyperthyroidism. Input material: blood. The CDR3 loop reads CAQRGCSGQETQYF. The CDR3, as DNA: TGTGCCCAAAGGGGGTGTTCCGGCCAAGAGACCCAGTACTTC.